The 11 T cell receptor beta chains in this list originate from one sample, sequenced in a study of OX40 agonist ivuxolimab in advanced cancers. Assay: immunoSEQ multiplex PCR; the TCRdb copy retains only in-frame clones and omits some. The table has about 59,000 clones, roughly four fifths seen once. This material consisted of CD4+ or CD8+ T cells sorted from blood, taken in a trial of the OX40 agonist ivuxolimab. The source is an adult with an advanced solid tumor such as melanoma, head and neck, liver or kidney cancer.

The chain is built from TRBV21-1 and TRBJ2-2; the D call of TRBD1 is as the table states it, not checked on the DNA. TRBV21-1 is an annotated pseudogene. This CDR3 region has 16 residues. CDR3 protein: CASSKVARGRTGELFF. The CDR3 coding sequence is TGTGCCAGCAGCAAGGTAGCCAGGGGAAGGACCGGGGAGCTGTTTTTT.

The gene calls are TRBV15 and TRBJ2-3, with 12 bases lining up with TRBD2. In germline, CDR1 is LNHNV, CDR2 YYDKDF (reference sequence). V lost 0 bases and J lost 4; bases outside the gene matches: 14. The CDR3 sequence is 20 residues long. The CDR3 here is CATSREGGSSSGRAADTQYF. The CDR3 DNA reads TGTGCCACCAGCAGAGAAGGAGGCAGCTCTAGCGGGAGGGCGGCAGATACGCAGTATTTT.

The rearrangement links TRBV2 to TRBJ2-7; D gene unclear. The CDR3 loop spans 14 amino acids. Trimming took 0 bases from V and 3 from J, leaving 9 bases between them. The germline CDR1 and CDR2 sequences are SNHLY and FYNNEI. The CDR3 DNA follows: TGTGCCAGCAGTGAAGCGGGCAAGTTCTACGAGCAGTACTTC. This sequence encodes CASSEAGKFYEQYF. Together with reference TRBV2 and TRBJ2-7, the CDR3 gives the full variable domain: EPEVTQTPSHQVTQMGQEVILRCVPISNHLYFYWYRQILGQKVEFLVSFYNNEISEKSEIFDDQFSVERPDGSNFTLKIRSTKLEDSAMYFCASSEAGKFYEQYFGPGTRLTVT.

The chain carries TRBV27 and TRBJ2-7, with a weak D call TRBD2 (6 bases). The CDR3 runs 15 residues. CDR1 MNHEY and CDR2 SMNVEV come from the germline V gene (reference sequence). Trimming removed 2 bases from V and 2 bases from J, with 13 bases in between. CDR3 DNA sequence: TGTGCCAGCAGTTTAAACGGGAGAGGGACCTACGAGCAGTACTTC. Protein: CASSLNGRGTYEQYF.

This rearrangement joins TRBV29-1 to TRBJ2-1; 9 positions match TRBD1. J was trimmed by 1 base and V by 5 bases; bases with no gene match: 6. Per the germline V gene, CDR1 is SQVTM and CDR2 is ANQGSEA. The CDR3 loop spans 15 amino acids. CDR3 nucleotides: TGCAGCGTTTCCCCCGGGACAGGGTCCTACAATGAGCAGTTCTTC. Translation: CSVSPGTGSYNEQFF.

The chain joins TRBV2 to TRBJ1-1; 9 positions match TRBD1. The germline V gene has CDR1 SNHLY and CDR2 FYNNEI. This CDR3 has 14 residues. The V segment lost 11 bases and the J segment 4 bases; nucleotides outside the gene matches: 11. CDR3 sequence reads: CAGLTGGWTTEAFF. The DNA for the CDR3 is TGTGCCGGACTAACAGGGGGCTGGACCACTGAAGCTTTCTTT.

The chain couples TRBV6-5 to TRBJ1-1; D uncertain. The CDR3 runs to 14 residues. The germline CDR1 and CDR2 sequences are MNHEY and SVGAGI. With 7 bases removed from V and 0 bases from J, the gap between germline ends came to 12 bases. CDR3 DNA: TGTGCCAGCACCACCAACCGTTTGAACACTGAAGCTTTCTTT. This encodes CASTTNRLNTEAFF.

The gene calls are TRBV19 and TRBJ2-1; D is undetermined. Trimming shortened V by 1 base and J by 1 base, and 11 bases separated the two germline ends. CDR1 is LNHDA and CDR2 is SQIVND in the germline V gene (reference sequence). The CDR3 contains 16 residues. CDR3 DNA sequence: TGTGCCAGTAGTATAGTAAGACTCCTATCCTACAATGAGCAGTTCTTC. Protein product: CASSIVRLLSYNEQFF.

The chain uses TRBV6-5 and TRBJ1-1, with D possibly being TRBD1 (6 bases). Germline lookup yields CDR1 MNHEY and CDR2 SVGAGI. CDR3 length equals 15 residues. Trimming removed 0 bases from V and 7 bases from J, with 15 bases in between. The CDR3 DNA reads TGTGCCAGCAGTTACTCCGTCTTGGGGGGCATTGAAGCTTTCTTT. Translation gives CASSYSVLGGIEAFF.

This sequence joins TRBV6-1 and TRBJ2-5; D ambiguous. The CDR3 covers 12 residues. Germline assignment: CDR1 MNHNS and CDR2 SASEGT. Trimming stripped 2 bases from V and 5 bases from J, with 6 bases between. The CDR3 coding sequence is TGTGCCAGCAGTGAATCCCAGGAGACCCAGTACTTC. It is translated as CASSESQETQYF.

A few counts support this clone. J is TRBJ2-7 and V is TRBV7-9; D possibly corresponds to TRBD2 (6 bases). V was cut by 5 bases and J by 1 base, with 12 bases left in between. Germline CDR1 is SEHNR and CDR2 is FQNEAQ (reference sequence). The CDR3 loop spans 14 amino acids. CDR3 loop: CASSRGSGSYEQYF. For the CDR3, the DNA is TGTGCCAGCAGCCGTGGTAGCGGATCCTACGAGCAGTACTTC.